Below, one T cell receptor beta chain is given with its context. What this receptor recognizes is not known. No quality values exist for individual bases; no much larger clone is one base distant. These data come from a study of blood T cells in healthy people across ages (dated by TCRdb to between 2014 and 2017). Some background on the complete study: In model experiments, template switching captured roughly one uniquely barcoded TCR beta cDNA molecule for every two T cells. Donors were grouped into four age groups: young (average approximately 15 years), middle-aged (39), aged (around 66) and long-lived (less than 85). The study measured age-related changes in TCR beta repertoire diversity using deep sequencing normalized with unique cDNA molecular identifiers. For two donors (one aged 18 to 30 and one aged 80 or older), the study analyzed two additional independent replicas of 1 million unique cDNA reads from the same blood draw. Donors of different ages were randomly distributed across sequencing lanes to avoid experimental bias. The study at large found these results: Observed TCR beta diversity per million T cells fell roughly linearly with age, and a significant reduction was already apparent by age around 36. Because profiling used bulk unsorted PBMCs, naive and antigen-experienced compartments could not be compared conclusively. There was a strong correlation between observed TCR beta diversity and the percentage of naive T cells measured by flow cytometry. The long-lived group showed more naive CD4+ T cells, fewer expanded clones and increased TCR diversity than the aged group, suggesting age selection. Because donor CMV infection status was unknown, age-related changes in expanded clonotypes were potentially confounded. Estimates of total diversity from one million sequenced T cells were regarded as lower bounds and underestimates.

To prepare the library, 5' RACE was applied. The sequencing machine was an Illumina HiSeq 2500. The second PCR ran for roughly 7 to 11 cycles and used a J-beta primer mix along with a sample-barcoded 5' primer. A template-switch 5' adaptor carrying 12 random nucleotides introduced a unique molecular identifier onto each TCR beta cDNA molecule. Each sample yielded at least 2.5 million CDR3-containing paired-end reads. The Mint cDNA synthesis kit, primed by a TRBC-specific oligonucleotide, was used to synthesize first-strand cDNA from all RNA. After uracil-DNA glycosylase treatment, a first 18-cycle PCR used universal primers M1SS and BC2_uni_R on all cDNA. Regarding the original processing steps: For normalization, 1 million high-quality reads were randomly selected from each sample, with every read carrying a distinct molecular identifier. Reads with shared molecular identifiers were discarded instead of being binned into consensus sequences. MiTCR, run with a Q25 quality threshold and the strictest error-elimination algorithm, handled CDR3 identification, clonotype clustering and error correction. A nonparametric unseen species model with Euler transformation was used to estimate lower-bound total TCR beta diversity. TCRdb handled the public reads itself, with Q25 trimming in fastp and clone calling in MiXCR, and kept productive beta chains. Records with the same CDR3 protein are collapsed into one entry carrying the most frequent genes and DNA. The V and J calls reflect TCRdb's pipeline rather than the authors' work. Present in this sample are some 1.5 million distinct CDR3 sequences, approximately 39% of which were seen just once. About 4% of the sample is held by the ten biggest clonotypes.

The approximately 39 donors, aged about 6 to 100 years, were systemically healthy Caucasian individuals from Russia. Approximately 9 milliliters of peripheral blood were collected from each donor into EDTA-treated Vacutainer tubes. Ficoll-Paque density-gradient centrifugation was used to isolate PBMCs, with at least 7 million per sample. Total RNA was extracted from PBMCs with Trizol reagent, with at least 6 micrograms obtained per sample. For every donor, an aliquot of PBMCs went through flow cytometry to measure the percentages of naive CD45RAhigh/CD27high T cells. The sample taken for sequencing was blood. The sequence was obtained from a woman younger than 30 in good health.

At the DNA level, the sequence is TGTGCCAGCAGCCCGGACAGCGATCAGCCCCAGCATTTT. Translation gives CASSPDSDQPQHF. The chain is made from TRBV27 and TRBJ1-5, with TRBD1 as a weak D call on 6 bases. There are 13 amino acids in the CDR3, from cysteine to phenylalanine inclusive. CDR3 DNA is the only sequence kept; it has 39 bases, read in frame from the first base. The CDR1 and CDR2 encoded by the germline V gene (reference sequence) are MNHEY and SMNVEV. Trimming costs V 6 bases and J 5 bases, and their ends lie 11 bases apart.